This section outlines one TCR beta chain sequence together with its context. Produced via immunoSEQ multiplex PCR; TCRdb's table is partial and in-frame only. The sample consists of 30,000 to 45,000 clones, nearly 90% of them appearing once. This entry comes from a study of blood T cell repertoires in COVID-19. About the study: Specimens from acute and convalescent COVID-19 originated in the United States, Italy and Spain. T cells, B-cell-depleted T cells, or PBMCs supplied cDNA or gDNA.

The germline V gene has CDR1 SGDLS and CDR2 YYNGEE. The CDR3 has 16 residues. J gave up 6 bases and V 0 bases, and 10 bases lay outside the gene matches. The sequenced sample consisted of peripheral blood. This clonotype was sampled from a man aged 55 to 70 with active COVID-19. The V gene is TRBV9, the J gene TRBJ1-2; 8 bases are shared with TRBD1. CDR3 DNA sequence: TGTGCCAGCAGCGTAGCCCCTGGACAGGGACCGAATGGCTACACCTTC. Its translation is CASSVAPGQGPNGYTF.